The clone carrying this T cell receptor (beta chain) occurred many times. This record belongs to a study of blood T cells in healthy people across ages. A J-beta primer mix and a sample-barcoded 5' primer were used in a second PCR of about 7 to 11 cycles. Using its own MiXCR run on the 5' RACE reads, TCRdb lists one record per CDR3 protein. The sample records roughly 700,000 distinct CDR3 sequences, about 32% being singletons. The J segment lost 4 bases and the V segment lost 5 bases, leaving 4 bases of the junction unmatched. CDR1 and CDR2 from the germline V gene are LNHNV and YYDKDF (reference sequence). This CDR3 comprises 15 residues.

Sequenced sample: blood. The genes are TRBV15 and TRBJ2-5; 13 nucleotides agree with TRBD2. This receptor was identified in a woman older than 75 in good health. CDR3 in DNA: TGTGCCACCAGCCCGGGACTAGCGGGGTCAGAGACCCAGTACTTC. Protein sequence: CATSPGLAGSETQYF.